At least ten counts were recorded for the clone carrying this T cell receptor beta chain. Germline V gene lookup returns CDR1 DFQATT and CDR2 SNEGSKA (reference sequence). After removal of 6 bases from V and 1 base from J, the junction contained 8 bases not matched to a gene. The CDR3 is 15 amino acids. Time point given: newly diagnosed GD, antithyroid drugs for less than 3 months. The TCR library was made from RNA extracted from PBMCs. Clinicians diagnosed Graves' disease using American Thyroid Association guidelines. This record belongs to a study of regulatory T cells in long-lasting Graves disease. CDR3 regions were amplified by Arm-PCR using iRepertoire HTBI primers to build TCR beta libraries. TCRdb analysed the multiplex PCR reads with MiXCR anew, one entry per CDR3 protein. This sample has about 350,000 distinct CDR3 sequences, with 15% to 20% found just once. These data also featured in a second study, about T cells in Graves' hyperthyroidism and ophthalmopathy.

The sample in question was peripheral blood mononuclear cells (PBMCs), obtained at new diagnosis, from a patient treated with antithyroid drugs. V gene TRBV20-1 combines with J gene TRBJ2-1; 8 nucleotides line up with TRBD2. The sequence was obtained from a woman aged 18-29 years with Graves disease. This CDR3 reads CSAESGRRSYNEQFF. The CDR3 region has the DNA TGCAGTGCCGAAAGCGGGAGAAGGTCCTACAATGAGCAGTTCTTC.